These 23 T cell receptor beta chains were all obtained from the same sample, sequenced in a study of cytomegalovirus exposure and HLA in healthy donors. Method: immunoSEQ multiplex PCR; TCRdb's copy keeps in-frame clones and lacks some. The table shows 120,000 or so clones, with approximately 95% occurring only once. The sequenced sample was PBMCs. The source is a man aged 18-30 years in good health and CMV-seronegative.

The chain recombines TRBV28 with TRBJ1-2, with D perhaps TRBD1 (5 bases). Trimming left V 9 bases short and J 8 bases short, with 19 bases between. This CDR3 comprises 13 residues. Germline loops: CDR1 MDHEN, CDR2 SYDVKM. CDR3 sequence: CASVSGFVRGYTF. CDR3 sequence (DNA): TGTGCCAGTGTCTCAGGGTTTGTAAGAGGCTACACCTTC.

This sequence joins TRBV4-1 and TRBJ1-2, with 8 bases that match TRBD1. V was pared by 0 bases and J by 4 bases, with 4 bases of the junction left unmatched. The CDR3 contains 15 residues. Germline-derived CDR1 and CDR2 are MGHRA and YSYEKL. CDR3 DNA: TGCGCCAGCAGCCAAGATGGGCAGGGGGCCTATGGCTACACCTTC. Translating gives CASSQDGQGAYGYTF.

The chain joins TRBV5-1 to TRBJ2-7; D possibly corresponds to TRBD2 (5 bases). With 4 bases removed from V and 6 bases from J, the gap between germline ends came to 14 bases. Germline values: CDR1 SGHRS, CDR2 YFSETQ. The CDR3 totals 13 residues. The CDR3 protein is CASSTRGSGEQYF. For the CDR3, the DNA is TGCGCCAGCAGCACCCGGGGAAGTGGCGAGCAGTACTTC.

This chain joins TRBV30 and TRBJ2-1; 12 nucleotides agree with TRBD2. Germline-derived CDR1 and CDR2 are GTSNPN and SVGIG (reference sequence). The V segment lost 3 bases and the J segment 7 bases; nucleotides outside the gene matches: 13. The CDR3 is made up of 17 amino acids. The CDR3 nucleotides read TGTGCCTGGAGCGTGGGAGCTAGCGGGAGGGCTGAGAATGAGCAGTTCTTC. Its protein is CAWSVGASGRAENEQFF. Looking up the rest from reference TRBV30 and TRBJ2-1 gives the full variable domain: SQTIHQWPATLVQPVGSPLSLECTVEGTSNPNLYWYRQAAGRGLQLLFYSVGIGQISSEVPQNLSASRPQDRQFILSSKKLLLSDSGFYLCAWSVGASGRAENEQFFGPGTRLTVL.

CDR3 in DNA: TGTGCCAGCAGCTTAGCCAGTGGCTACACCTTC. Translating it yields CASSLASGYTF. V and J are TRBV7-2 and TRBJ1-2; no clear D gene. The CDR3 sequence is 11 residues long. CDR1 and CDR2 from the germline V gene are SGHTA and FQGNSA. V was trimmed by 0 bases and J by 7 bases, leaving 3 bases between them.

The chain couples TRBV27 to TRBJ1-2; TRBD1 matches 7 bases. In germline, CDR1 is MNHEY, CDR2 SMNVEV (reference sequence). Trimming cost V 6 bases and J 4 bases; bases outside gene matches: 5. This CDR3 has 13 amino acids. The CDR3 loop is CASRPGQSYGYTF. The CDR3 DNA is TGTGCCAGCAGGCCGGGACAGAGCTATGGCTACACCTTC.

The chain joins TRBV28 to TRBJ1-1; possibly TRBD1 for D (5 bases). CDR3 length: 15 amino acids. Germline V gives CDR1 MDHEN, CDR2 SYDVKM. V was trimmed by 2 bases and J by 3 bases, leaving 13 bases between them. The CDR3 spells CASSLIPQGDTEAFF. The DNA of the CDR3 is TGTGCCAGCAGTTTAATCCCCCAGGGCGACACTGAAGCTTTCTTT.

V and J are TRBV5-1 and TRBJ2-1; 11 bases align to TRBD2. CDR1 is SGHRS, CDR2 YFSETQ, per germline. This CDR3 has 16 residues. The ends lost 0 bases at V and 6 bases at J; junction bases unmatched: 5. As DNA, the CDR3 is TGCGCCAGCAGCTTGGCAACTAGCGGGAGACCCAATGAGCAGTTCTTC. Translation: CASSLATSGRPNEQFF.

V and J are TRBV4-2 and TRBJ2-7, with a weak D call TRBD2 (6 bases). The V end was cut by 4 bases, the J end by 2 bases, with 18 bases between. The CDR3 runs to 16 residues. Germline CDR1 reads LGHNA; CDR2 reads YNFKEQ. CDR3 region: CASSPGAAASAYEQYF. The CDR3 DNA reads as TGTGCCAGCAGCCCAGGCGCGGCAGCTAGCGCCTACGAGCAGTACTTC.

This CDR3 reads CASSPRPRFSGRTDTQYF. In DNA, the CDR3 is TGTGCCAGTAGTCCCCGTCCAAGATTTAGCGGGAGAACAGATACGCAGTATTTT. This chain links TRBV19 with TRBJ2-3; 9 nucleotides align to TRBD2. CDR3 length: 18 amino acids. After removal of 5 bases from V and 3 bases from J, the junction contained 15 bases not matched to a gene. Germline assignment: CDR1 LNHDA and CDR2 SQIVND (reference sequence).

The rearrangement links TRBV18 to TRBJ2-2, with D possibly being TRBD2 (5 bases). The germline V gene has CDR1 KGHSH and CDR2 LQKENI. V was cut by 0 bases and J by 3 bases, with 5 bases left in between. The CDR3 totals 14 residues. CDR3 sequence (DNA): TGTGCCAGCTCACCACCGCGGGACACCGGGGAGCTGTTTTTT. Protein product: CASSPPRDTGELFF. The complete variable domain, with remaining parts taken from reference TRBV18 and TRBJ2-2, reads NAGVMQNPRHLVRRRGQEARLRCSPMKGHSHVYWYRQLPEEGLKFMVYLQKENIIDESGMPKERFSAEFPKEGPSILRIQQVVRGDSAAYFCASSPPRDTGELFFGEGSRLTVL.

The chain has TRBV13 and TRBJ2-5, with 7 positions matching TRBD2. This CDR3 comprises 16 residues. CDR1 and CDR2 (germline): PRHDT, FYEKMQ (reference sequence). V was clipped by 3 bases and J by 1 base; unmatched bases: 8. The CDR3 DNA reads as TGTGCCAGCAGCTTGTGGGCTAGCGGTTCCCAAGAGACCCAGTACTTC. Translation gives CASSLWASGSQETQYF.

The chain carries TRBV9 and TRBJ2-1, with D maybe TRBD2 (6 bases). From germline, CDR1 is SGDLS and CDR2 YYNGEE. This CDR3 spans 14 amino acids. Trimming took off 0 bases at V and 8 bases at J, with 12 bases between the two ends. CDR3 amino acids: CASSVGGGNDEQFF. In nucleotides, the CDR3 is TGTGCCAGCAGCGTAGGAGGAGGGAATGATGAGCAGTTCTTC. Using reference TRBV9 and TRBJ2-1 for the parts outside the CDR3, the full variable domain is DSGVTQTPKHLITATGQRVTLRCSPRSGDLSVYWYQQSLDQGLQFLIQYYNGEERAKGNILERFSAQQFPDLHSELNLSSLELGDSALYFCASSVGGGNDEQFFGPGTRLTVL.

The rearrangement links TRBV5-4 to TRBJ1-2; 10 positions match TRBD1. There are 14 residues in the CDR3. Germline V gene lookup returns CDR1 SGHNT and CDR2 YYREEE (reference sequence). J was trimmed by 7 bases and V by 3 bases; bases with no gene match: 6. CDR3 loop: CASSWDRGSGGYTF. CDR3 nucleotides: TGTGCCAGCAGCTGGGACAGGGGTAGCGGTGGCTACACCTTC.

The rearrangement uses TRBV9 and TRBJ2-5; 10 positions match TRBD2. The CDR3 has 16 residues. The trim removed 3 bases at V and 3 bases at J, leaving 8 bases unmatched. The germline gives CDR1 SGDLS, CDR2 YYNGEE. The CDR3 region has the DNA TGTGCCAGCAGCGCATATCTAGCGGGGGCTAAAGAGACCCAGTACTTC. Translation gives CASSAYLAGAKETQYF.

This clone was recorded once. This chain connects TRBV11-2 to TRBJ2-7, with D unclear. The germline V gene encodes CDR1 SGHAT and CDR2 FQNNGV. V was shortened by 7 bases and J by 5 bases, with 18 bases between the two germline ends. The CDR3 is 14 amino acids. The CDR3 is CASTQRIHVDEQYF. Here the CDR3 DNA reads TGTGCCAGCACCCAGAGGATTCATGTCGACGAGCAGTACTTC.

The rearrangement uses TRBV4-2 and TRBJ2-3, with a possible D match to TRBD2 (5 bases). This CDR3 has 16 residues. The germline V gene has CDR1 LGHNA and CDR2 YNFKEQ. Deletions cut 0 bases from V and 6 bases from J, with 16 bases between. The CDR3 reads CASSQDRTRGADTQYF. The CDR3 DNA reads TGTGCCAGCAGCCAAGATCGAACTAGAGGTGCCGATACGCAGTATTTT.

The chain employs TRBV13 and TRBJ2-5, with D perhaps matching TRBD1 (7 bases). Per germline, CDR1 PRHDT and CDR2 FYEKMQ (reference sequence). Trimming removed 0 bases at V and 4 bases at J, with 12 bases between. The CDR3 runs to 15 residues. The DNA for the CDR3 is TGTGCCAGCAGCTTAGGGGGGAGGACAGGAGAGACCCAGTACTTC. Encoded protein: CASSLGGRTGETQYF.

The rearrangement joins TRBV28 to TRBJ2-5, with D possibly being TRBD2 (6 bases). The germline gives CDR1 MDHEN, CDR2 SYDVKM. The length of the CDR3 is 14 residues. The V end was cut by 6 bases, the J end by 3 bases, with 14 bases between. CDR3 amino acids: CASSYAAGKETQYF. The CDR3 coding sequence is TGTGCCAGCAGCTACGCAGCGGGCAAAGAGACCCAGTACTTC.

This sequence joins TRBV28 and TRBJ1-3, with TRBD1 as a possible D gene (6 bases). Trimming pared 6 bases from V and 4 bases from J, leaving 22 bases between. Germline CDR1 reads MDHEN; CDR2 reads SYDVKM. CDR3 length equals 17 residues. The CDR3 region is CASSAPRGGGSGNTIYF. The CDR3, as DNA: TGTGCCAGCAGCGCTCCGAGAGGGGGTGGAAGCGGAAACACCATATATTTT.

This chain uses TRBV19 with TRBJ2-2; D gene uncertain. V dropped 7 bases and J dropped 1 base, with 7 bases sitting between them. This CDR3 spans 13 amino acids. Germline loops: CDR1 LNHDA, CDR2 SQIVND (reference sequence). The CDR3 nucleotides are TGTGCCAGTACCCCCTTGAACACCGGGGAGCTGTTTTTT. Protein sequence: CASTPLNTGELFF.

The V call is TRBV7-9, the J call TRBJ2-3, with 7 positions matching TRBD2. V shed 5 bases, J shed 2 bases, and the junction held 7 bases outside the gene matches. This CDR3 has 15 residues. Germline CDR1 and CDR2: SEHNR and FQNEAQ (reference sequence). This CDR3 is CASSPLGGNTDTQYF. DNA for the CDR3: TGTGCCAGCAGCCCCCTGGGGGGGAACACAGATACGCAGTATTTT. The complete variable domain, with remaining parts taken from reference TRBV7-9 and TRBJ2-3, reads DTGVSQNPRHKITKRGQNVTFRCDPISEHNRLYWYRQTLGQGPEFLTYFQNEAQLEKSRLLSDRFSAERPKGSFSTLEIQRTEQGDSAMYLCASSPLGGNTDTQYFGPGTRLTVL.

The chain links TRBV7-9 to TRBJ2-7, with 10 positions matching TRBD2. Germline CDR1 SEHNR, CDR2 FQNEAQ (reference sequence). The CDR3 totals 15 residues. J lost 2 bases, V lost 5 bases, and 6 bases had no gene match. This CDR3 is CASSLLAGVPYEQYF. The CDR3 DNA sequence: TGTGCCAGCAGCCTTCTAGCGGGAGTACCCTACGAGCAGTACTTC.